The 26 T cell receptor beta chains below were found in one sample sequenced in a study of blood T cell repertoires in COVID-19. Libraries were prepared by immunoSEQ multiplex PCR; TCRdb keeps only in-frame clonotypes and omits some of them. The sample carries under 30,000 clones, around 94% recorded once. Sequences were obtained from peripheral blood. The receptors originated from a woman between 45 and 65 years old with active COVID-19.

This chain joins TRBV5-1 and TRBJ2-2; 7 bases match TRBD2. In germline, CDR1 is SGHRS, CDR2 YFSETQ. Trimming at V came to 1 base and at J to 1 base, leaving 1 base not matched to a gene. The CDR3 consists of 15 residues. The CDR3 DNA sequence: TGCGCCAGCAGCTTGACGGGGGGGAACACCGGGGAGCTGTTTTTT. It is translated as CASSLTGGNTGELFF.

The V and J genes are TRBV3-1 (or the pseudogene TRBV3-2) and TRBJ2-3; D unresolved. CDR3 length: 13 residues. V was shortened by 5 bases and J by 4 bases, with 10 bases between the two germline ends. Per germline, CDR1 LGHDT and CDR2 YNNKEL (reference sequence). CDR3 nucleotide sequence: TGTGCCAGCAGCGCACGAGAAGCAGATACGCAGTATTTT. Protein sequence: CASSAREADTQYF.

This chain links TRBV6-1 with TRBJ1-1; D remains unclear. From germline, CDR1 is MNHNS and CDR2 SASEGT. The CDR3 covers 14 residues. Trimming cost V 2 bases and J 4 bases, with 11 bases left between them. The CDR3 reads CASSEPGRVTEAFF. CDR3 nucleotides: TGTGCCAGCAGTGAACCTGGGCGGGTCACTGAAGCTTTCTTT.

The chain couples TRBV29-1 to TRBJ2-3, with D possibly being TRBD1 (6 bases). The CDR3 runs 14 residues. Germline-derived CDR1 and CDR2 are SQVTM and ANQGSEA. V was cut by 1 base and J by 0 bases, with 8 bases left in between. The CDR3 is CSVEGTVSTDTQYF. In DNA, the CDR3 is TGCAGCGTTGAAGGGACAGTTAGCACAGATACGCAGTATTTT.

The chain is built from TRBV28 and TRBJ2-1, with 9 bases aligning to TRBD2. Germline assignment: CDR1 MDHEN and CDR2 SYDVKM. The CDR3 has 15 residues. Unmatched junction bases numbered 9, after V lost 7 bases and J lost 5 bases. This CDR3 reads CASTPSLAGNNEQFF. As DNA, the CDR3 is TGTGCCAGCACCCCGTCCCTAGCGGGAAACAATGAGCAGTTCTTC.

This clone was observed a few times. V gene TRBV9 combines with J gene TRBJ2-7; 9 bases line up with TRBD1. The CDR3 runs 14 residues. After removal of 2 bases from V and 5 bases from J, the junction contained 5 bases not matched to a gene. Germline V CDR1 and CDR2: SGDLS, YYNGEE. The CDR3 region is CASSVGTGTNEQYF. The CDR3 bases are TGTGCCAGCAGCGTGGGGACAGGGACGAACGAGCAGTACTTC.

The chain's CDR3 is CASSSGQTSGANVLTF. The CDR3 DNA follows: TGTGCCAGCAGCTCCGGACAGACCTCTGGGGCCAACGTCCTGACTTTC. The chain joins TRBV5-5 to TRBJ2-6, with a weak D call TRBD1 (6 bases). The germline gives CDR1 SGHKS, CDR2 YYEKEE (reference sequence). Trimming took off 3 bases at V and 0 bases at J, with 10 bases between the two ends. The CDR3 spans 16 residues.

V usage is TRBV5-8 and J usage is TRBJ2-3, with 9 bases fitting TRBD2. The V segment lost 4 bases and the J segment 1 base; nucleotides outside the gene matches: 4. CDR1 is SGHTS and CDR2 is YDEGEE in the germline V gene. This CDR3 has 15 amino acids. CDR3 loop: CASSLAGIGTDTQYF. The DNA for the CDR3 is TGTGCCAGCAGCCTAGCGGGGATCGGCACAGATACGCAGTATTTT.

A single count supports this clone. The genes are TRBV6-5 and TRBJ1-1; the D is unclear. Per the germline V gene, CDR1 is MNHEY and CDR2 is SVGAGI. Trimming took 5 bases from V and 1 from J, leaving 5 bases between them. The CDR3 contains 12 residues. In DNA form, the CDR3 reads TGTGCCAGCAGTACACAGAACACTGAAGCTTTCTTT. This sequence encodes CASSTQNTEAFF.

This rearrangement joins TRBV6-5 to TRBJ1-6, with 8 nucleotides matching TRBD1. J was trimmed by 5 bases and V by 2 bases; bases with no gene match: 2. The length of the CDR3 is 15 residues. Germline CDR1 MNHEY, CDR2 SVGAGI. As DNA, the CDR3 is TGTGCCAGCAGTTACGGGACAGGCCATAATTCACCCCTCCACTTT. It specifies CASSYGTGHNSPLHF.

The chain carries TRBV10-3 and TRBJ2-7; the match to TRBD1 covers 10 bases. V trimming: 3 bases; J trimming: 2 bases; junction bases outside the gene matches: 4. From germline, CDR1 is ENHRY and CDR2 SYGVKD. There are 15 residues in the CDR3. The DNA for the CDR3 is TGTGCCATCAGTGACCGGGACAGGGGAACCTACGAGCAGTACTTC. This gives the protein CAISDRDRGTYEQYF.

J is TRBJ2-7 and V is TRBV18; D call uncertain. Trimming left V 2 bases short and J 5 bases short, with 4 bases between. The CDR3 is 11 residues long. Germline V CDR1 and CDR2: KGHSH, LQKENI. CDR3 sequence: CASSPGDEQYV. The CDR3 DNA is TGTGCCAGCTCACCAGGAGACGAGCAGTACGTC.

The chain couples TRBV7-2 to TRBJ1-4; 7 nucleotides line up with TRBD1. Trimming cost V 5 bases and J 5 bases; bases outside gene matches: 8. This CDR3 spans 15 amino acids. Per germline, CDR1 SGHTA and CDR2 FQGNSA. The CDR3 nucleotides read TGTGCCAGCAGCCCCCAGGGGGTCCAAAATGAAAAACTGTTTTTT. It specifies CASSPQGVQNEKLFF. The variable domain in full, completed from reference TRBV7-2 and TRBJ1-4, reads GAGVSQSPSNKVTEKGKDVELRCDPISGHTALYWYRQSLGQGLEFLIYFQGNSAPDKSGLPSDRFSAERTGGSVSTLTIQRTQQEDSAVYLCASSPQGVQNEKLFFGSGTQLSVL.

The chain combines TRBV2 with TRBJ1-1; D perhaps matches TRBD1 (5 bases). The germline V gene has CDR1 SNHLY and CDR2 FYNNEI. This CDR3 contains 14 residues. V lost 3 bases, J lost 4 bases, and 12 bases lay in between. Here the CDR3 DNA reads TGTGCCAGCAGTGAGGGCAGGGTGAGCACTGAAGCTTTCTTT. Amino acid sequence: CASSEGRVSTEAFF.

J is TRBJ2-1 and V is TRBV21-1; the table calls TRBD1, which could not be checked here. TRBV21-1 is shown as a pseudogene. The CDR3 runs to 15 residues. CDR3 amino acids: CASSKDGQGCDEQFF. CDR3 coding DNA: TGTGCCAGCAGCAAAGATGGACAGGGTTGTGATGAGCAGTTCTTC.

The DNA of the CDR3 is TGTGCCAGCAGCTTTAGCGGGAGGGCGGAAGATACGCAGTATTTT. Residues: CASSFSGRAEDTQYF. This chain uses TRBV13 with TRBJ2-3; 11 bases align to TRBD2. V lost 3 bases, J lost 5 bases, and 4 bases stayed unmatched. The V gene's germline CDR1 is PRHDT and CDR2 FYEKMQ (reference sequence). The CDR3 extends over 15 amino acids.

This rearrangement joins TRBV11-2 to TRBJ2-1, with TRBD1 as a possible D gene (6 bases). Trimming stripped 2 bases from V and 9 bases from J, with 17 bases between. Germline-derived CDR1 and CDR2 are SGHAT and FQNNGV. CDR3 length: 15 residues. CDR3 DNA: TGTGCCAGCAGCTTAAGATTGACAGGTCAGGTTGAGCAGTTCTTC. Translated, it gives CASSLRLTGQVEQFF.

For this clone: A read error may produce the germline difference seen at one junction end. The chain joins TRBV18 to TRBJ2-1; TRBD1 might be the D (6 bases). The CDR3 covers 17 residues. In germline, CDR1 is KGHSH, CDR2 LQKENI. CDR3 sequence: CASSPPRGASTYNERFF. Here the CDR3 DNA reads TGTGCCAGCTCACCACCCAGGGGTGCGTCTACATACAATGAGCGGTTCTTC.

The chain couples TRBV19 to TRBJ1-5, with D hard to call. CDR1 LNHDA and CDR2 SQIVND come from the germline V gene (reference sequence). The CDR3 is 14 residues long. The V and J ends lost 7 bases and 0 bases respectively, with 10 bases between them. The CDR3 nucleotides are TGTGCCAGTACTGTTAGTATTAGCAATCAGCCCCAGCATTTT. This gives the protein CASTVSISNQPQHF.

The chain is built from TRBV2 and TRBJ2-1; 14 positions agree with TRBD2. V trimming: 5 bases; J trimming: 13 bases; junction bases outside the gene matches: 25. The length of the CDR3 is 20 residues. Germline assignment: CDR1 SNHLY and CDR2 FYNNEI. CDR3 nucleotides: TGTGCCAGCAGTACTAGTCCGGGACTAGCGGGGGATCCATACAATCTCTCACAGTTCTTC. It is translated as CASSTSPGLAGDPYNLSQFF.

The CDR3 coding sequence is TGTGCCAGCAGTGAAGGGCAGGTCTACGAGCAGTACTTC. It is translated as CASSEGQVYEQYF. V and J are TRBV6-1 and TRBJ2-7, with D unclear. Trimming left V 1 base short and J 3 bases short, with 7 bases between. Germline V gives CDR1 MNHNS, CDR2 SASEGT. CDR3 length: 13 amino acids.

The chain uses TRBV2 and TRBJ2-6; weak D call: TRBD2 (5 bases). From germline, CDR1 is SNHLY and CDR2 FYNNEI. The V end was cut by 6 bases, the J end by 0 bases, with 9 bases between. The CDR3 has 15 residues. The CDR3: CASRNGISGANVLTF. The CDR3 nucleotides are TGTGCCAGCAGGAACGGGATCTCTGGGGCCAACGTCCTGACTTTC.

The genes are TRBV28 and TRBJ2-2, with 12 nucleotides matching TRBD2. Germline CDR1 reads MDHEN; CDR2 reads SYDVKM. The CDR3 totals 15 residues. V shed 11 bases and J 3 bases; nucleotides not matched to a gene: 7. The CDR3 DNA reads as TGTGCCGTTTCTAGCGGGAGGGCCCACACCGGGGAGCTGTTTTTT. Its protein product is CAVSSGRAHTGELFF.

The rearrangement uses TRBV18 and TRBJ2-5; D is undetermined. This CDR3 region has 16 residues. Germline assignment: CDR1 KGHSH and CDR2 LQKENI. V was clipped by 3 bases and J by 5 bases, with 19 bases between them. DNA of the CDR3: TGTGCCAGCTCACCGGTGAACACCCCTTCTCCGGAGACCCAGTACTTC. It encodes CASSPVNTPSPETQYF.

The CDR3 bases are TGTGCCAGCAGCCCCCGGGGGCGGGAGTCAGAGACCCAGTACTTC. Translating it yields CASSPRGRESETQYF. V usage is TRBV13 and J usage is TRBJ2-5, with D possibly being TRBD2 (7 bases). Per germline, CDR1 PRHDT and CDR2 FYEKMQ (reference sequence). The CDR3 extends over 15 amino acids. V lost 5 bases to trimming and J lost 4 bases, with 17 bases between them.

In DNA form, the CDR3 reads TGTGCCAGCAGTTTACTAGGCAGTGACCAAGAGACCCAGTACTTC. Amino acids: CASSLLGSDQETQYF. The chain recombines TRBV28 with TRBJ2-5; D gene uncertain. Trimming pared 2 bases from V and 0 bases from J, leaving 10 bases between. Germline assignment: CDR1 MDHEN and CDR2 SYDVKM. The CDR3 runs 15 residues.